This entry is about one TCR beta chain. V dropped 4 bases and J dropped 3 bases, with 13 bases sitting between them. CDR3 length: 14 amino acids. CDR1 and CDR2 (germline): SGHKS, YYEKEE (reference sequence). Some clones are missing from TCRdb's copy, which holds only in-frame ones; the method was immunoSEQ multiplex PCR. The sample lists about 1.5 million clones, roughly 95% seen once, with roughly 1.2% in the top ten. These data come from a study of shared clonotypes between healthy human individuals. Study at large: Participating donors consisted of two women and a few men aged 18 to 49. There were three CD4 naive, three CD4 memory, two CD8 naive and one CD8 memory plates per donor.

The study enrolled healthy HIV-negative adults without recent acute infections or vaccinations as donors. A split of CD4+ cells into CD45RA+ naive and CD45RA-negative memory subsets was performed. The chain couples TRBV5-5 to TRBJ1-2; the D gene is possibly TRBD1 (5 bases). This TCR derives from a man aged 25 to 40 in good health. Sequenced: naive CD4+ T cells sorted from blood. Described subset: CD45RA+ positively selected. CDR3: CASSPTGVYYGYTF. The CDR3 coding sequence is TGTGCCAGCAGCCCCACGGGGGTATACTATGGCTACACCTTC.